The following is a T cell receptor beta chain sequence with its context. Its antigen is unidentified. The source of the sample is a study of T cells in narcolepsy. Study at large: Healthy controls were enrolled alongside patients with narcolepsy type 1 or type 2.

Here immunoSEQ multiplex PCR was the method, and the copy in TCRdb shows in-frame clones only, minus some. Of 30,000 to 35,000 clones in the sample, around 90% are singletons; the top ten hold 0.83%. Study-wide points: Autoreactive clone sequences were missing from some blood memory CD4+ repertoires. Autoreactive clonotypes reportedly recurred in blood of same and different patients, not controls. HCRT-specific and TRIB2-specific autoreactive clonotypes appeared among same-patient CSF and blood CD4+ clonotypes.

After removal of 5 bases from V and 7 bases from J, the junction contained 9 bases not matched to a gene. This CDR3 comprises 14 residues. CDR1 and CDR2 from the germline V gene are SGHAT and FQDESV (reference sequence). Sequencing was carried out using CD45RA- memory CD4+ T cells from PBMCs. This TCR was sampled from a human donor with narcolepsy. This chain joins TRBV11-1 and TRBJ1-2; TRBD1 matches 8 bases. CDR3 nucleotides: TGTGCCAGCAGCACCCTTGACAGGGGATTTGGCTACACCTTC. Encoded protein: CASSTLDRGFGYTF.